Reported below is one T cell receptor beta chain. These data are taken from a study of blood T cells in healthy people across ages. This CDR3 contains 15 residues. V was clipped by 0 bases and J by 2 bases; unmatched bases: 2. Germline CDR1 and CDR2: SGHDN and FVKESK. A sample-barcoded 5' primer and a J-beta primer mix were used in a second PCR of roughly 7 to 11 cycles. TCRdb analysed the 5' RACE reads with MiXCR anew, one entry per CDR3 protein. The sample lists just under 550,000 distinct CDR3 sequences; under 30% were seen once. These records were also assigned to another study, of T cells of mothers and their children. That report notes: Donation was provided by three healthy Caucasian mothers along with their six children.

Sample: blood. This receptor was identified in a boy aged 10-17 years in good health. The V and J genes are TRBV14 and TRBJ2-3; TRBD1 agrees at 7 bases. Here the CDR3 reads CASSQDGTVTDTQYF. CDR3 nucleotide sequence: TGTGCCAGCAGCCAAGATGGGACAGTCACAGATACGCAGTATTTT.